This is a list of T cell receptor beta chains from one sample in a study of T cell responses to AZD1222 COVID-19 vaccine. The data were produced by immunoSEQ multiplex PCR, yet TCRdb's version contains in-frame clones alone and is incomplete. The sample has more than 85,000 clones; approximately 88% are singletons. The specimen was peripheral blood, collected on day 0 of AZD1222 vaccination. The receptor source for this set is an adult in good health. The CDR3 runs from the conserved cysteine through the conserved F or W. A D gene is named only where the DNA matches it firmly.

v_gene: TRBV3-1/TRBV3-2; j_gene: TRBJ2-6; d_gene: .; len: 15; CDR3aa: CASSQVVTGANVLTF; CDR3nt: TGTGCCAGCAGCCAAGTCGTGACTGGGGCCAACGTCCTGACTTTC
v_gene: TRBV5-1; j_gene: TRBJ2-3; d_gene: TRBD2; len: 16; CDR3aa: CASSVGTSVYTDTQYF; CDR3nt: TGCGCCAGCAGCGTGGGGACTAGCGTTTACACAGATACGCAGTATTTT
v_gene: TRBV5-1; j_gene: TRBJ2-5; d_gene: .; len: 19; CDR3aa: CASSDEFGGKRPGFQTQYF; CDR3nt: TGCGCCAGCAGCGACGAGTTTGGGGGAAAAAGGCCTGGCTTCCAGACCCAGTACTTC
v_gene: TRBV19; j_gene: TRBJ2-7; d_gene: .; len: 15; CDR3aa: CASSIGRAGFYEQYF; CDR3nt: TGTGCCAGTAGTATAGGACGGGCGGGGTTCTACGAGCAGTACTTC
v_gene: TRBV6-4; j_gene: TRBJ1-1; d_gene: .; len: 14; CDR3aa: CASSLEIGDTEAFF; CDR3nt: TGTGCCAGCAGCCTAGAAATTGGGGACACTGAAGCTTTCTTT
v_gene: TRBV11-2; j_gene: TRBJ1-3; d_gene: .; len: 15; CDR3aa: CASSSWGFRGNTIYF; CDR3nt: TGTGCCAGCAGCTCCTGGGGCTTCCGAGGGAACACCATATATTTT
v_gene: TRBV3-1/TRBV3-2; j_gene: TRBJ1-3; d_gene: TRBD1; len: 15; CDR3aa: CASSPGTASGNTIYF; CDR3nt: TGTGCCAGCAGCCCCGGGACAGCCTCTGGAAACACCATATATTTT
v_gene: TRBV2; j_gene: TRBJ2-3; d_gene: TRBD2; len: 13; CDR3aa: CASSGEGADTQYF; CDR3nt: TGTGCCAGCAGTGGGGAGGGAGCAGATACGCAGTATTTT
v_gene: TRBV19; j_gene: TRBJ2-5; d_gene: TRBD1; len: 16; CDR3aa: CASSRTGTEAWETQYF; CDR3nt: TGTGCCAGTAGTAGAACAGGGACAGAGGCTTGGGAGACCCAGTACTTC
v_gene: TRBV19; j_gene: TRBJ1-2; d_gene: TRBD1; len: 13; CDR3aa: CASSTRTGYGYTF; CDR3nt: TGTGCCAGTAGTACCCGGACAGGGTACGGCTACACCTTC
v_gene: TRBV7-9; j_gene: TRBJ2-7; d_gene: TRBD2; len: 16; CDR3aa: CASSLVAGGGRNEQYF; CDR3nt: TGTGCCAGCAGCTTAGTGGCAGGCGGGGGTAGGAACGAGCAGTACTTC
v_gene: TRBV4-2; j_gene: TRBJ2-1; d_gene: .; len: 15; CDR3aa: CASSQDRRQNNEQFF; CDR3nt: TGTGCCAGCAGCCAAGATCGTCGGCAGAACAATGAGCAGTTCTTC
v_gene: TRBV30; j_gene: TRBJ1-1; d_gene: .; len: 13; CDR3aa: CAWKLGRNTEAFF; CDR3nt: TGTGCCTGGAAGCTAGGGAGGAACACTGAAGCTTTCTTT
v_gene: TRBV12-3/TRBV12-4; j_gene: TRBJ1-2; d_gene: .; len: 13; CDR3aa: CASSLGGNYGYTF; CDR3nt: TGTGCCAGCAGTTTAGGAGGGAACTATGGCTACACCTTC
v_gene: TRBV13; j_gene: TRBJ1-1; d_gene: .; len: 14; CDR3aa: CASSLVYRNTEAFF; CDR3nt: TGTGCCAGCAGCTTAGTGTATCGGAACACTGAAGCTTTCTTT